This TCR beta chain stems from a study of T cell responses to AZD1222 COVID-19 vaccine. Data came from immunoSEQ multiplex PCR; TCRdb stores just in-frame clones and leaves some out. The repertoire holds around 160,000 clones, with just over 90% as singletons. Germline V lookup: CDR1 MDHEN, CDR2 SYDVKM. V shed 8 bases and J 0 bases; nucleotides not matched to a gene: 14. The CDR3 is 19 residues long. The chain is built from TRBV28 and TRBJ1-5; 12 bases agree with TRBD1. This sequence was found in an adult who received the AZD1222 COVID-19 vaccine. Here the sequenced sample was peripheral blood, taken 28 days after the second AZD1222 dose. This CDR3 reads CASGNLGQGAASSNQPQHF. For the CDR3, the DNA is TGTGCCAGCGGCAATCTGGGACAGGGGGCTGCAAGTAGCAATCAGCCCCAGCATTTT.